Listed below are T cell receptor beta chains from one sample, sequenced in a study of blood T cell repertoires in COVID-19. Sequencing was performed with immunoSEQ multiplex PCR; in TCRdb, only in-frame clones are kept and a portion is missing. The sample lists 150,000 to 170,000 clones, over 65% seen once, with roughly 1.8% in the top ten. The specimen was peripheral blood. All receptors derive from a man older than 75 with acute or convalescent COVID-19. Both conserved end residues are part of each CDR3. The order of the fields is CDR3 protein, CDR3 DNA, CDR3 length, clone size, V gene, D gene, J gene. The D gene is left open where the match is weak. Size is stated for part of the rows, as once, few or many counts, or as a class when the clone is expanded.

CASSPGLAGRTGELFF | TGTGCCAGTAGTCCAGGACTAGCGGGGCGCACCGGGGAGCTGTTTTTT | 16 | . | TRBV19 | TRBD2 | TRBJ2-2
CASSYGSNLNTEAFF | TGTGCCAGCAGTTACGGGAGCAATTTGAACACTGAAGCTTTCTTT | 15 | once | TRBV6-5 | . | TRBJ1-1
CASSWTGANEQFF | TGTGCCAGCAGCTGGACAGGGGCCAATGAGCAGTTCTTC | 13 | few | TRBV5-8 | TRBD1 | TRBJ2-1
CASSEPGSAPLHF | TGTGCCAGCAGTGAACCGGGGTCAGCACCCCTCCACTTT | 13 | . | TRBV6-1 | . | TRBJ1-6
CASSTPRTGGNVLTF | TGTGCCAGTAGCACCCCCCGGACAGGCGGCAACGTCCTGACTTTC | 15 | . | TRBV19 | TRBD1 | TRBJ2-6
CASSRPGQGGTGELFF | TGTGCCAGCAGTCGACCGGGACAGGGTGGGACCGGGGAGCTGTTTTTT | 16 | . | TRBV7-9 | TRBD1 | TRBJ2-2
CASSIGAGGETQYF | TGTGCCAGTAGTATCGGGGCGGGAGGAGAGACCCAGTACTTC | 14 | . | TRBV19 | TRBD2 | TRBJ2-5
CASSPPGGAFTGELFF | TGTGCCAGCAGCCCACCTGGCGGAGCATTTACCGGGGAGCTGTTTTTT | 16 | . | TRBV7-9 | . | TRBJ2-2
CASSPLAGATDTQYF | TGCGCCAGCAGCCCCCTCGCGGGTGCCACAGATACGCAGTATTTT | 15 | . | TRBV5-1 | . | TRBJ2-3
CASSSGQNNEQFF | TGCGCCAGCAGTTCGGGACAGAACAATGAGCAGTTCTTC | 13 | many | TRBV10-1 | TRBD1 | TRBJ2-1
CASSYSTTGLYEQYF | TGTGCCAGCAGTTACTCGACGACAGGGCTCTACGAGCAGTACTTC | 15 | . | TRBV6-6 | TRBD1 | TRBJ2-7
CASSLEGPAGFF | TGCGCCAGCAGCTTGGAGGGCCCCGCGGGCTTCTTC | 12 | . | TRBV5-1 | . | TRBJ2-1
CASSVDTYTTDTQYF | TGTGCCAGCAGCGTAGACACATATACCACAGATACGCAGTATTTT | 15 | . | TRBV9 | . | TRBJ2-3
CASSLGLGGTDEQFF | TGCGCCAGCAGCTTGGGACTAGGTGGGACAGATGAGCAGTTCTTC | 15 | . | TRBV5-1 | . | TRBJ2-1
CASSQGVSYGYTF | TGTGCCAGCAGTCAGGGGGTGAGCTATGGCTACACCTTC | 13 | . | TRBV3-1/TRBV3-2 | TRBD1 | TRBJ1-2
CASSLVGGLAETQYF | TGTGCTAGCAGCTTAGTGGGGGGTCTAGCAGAGACCCAGTACTTC | 15 | few | TRBV7-7 | . | TRBJ2-5
CASRGVYEQYF | TGTGCCAGCAGAGGAGTGTACGAGCAGTACTTC | 11 | . | TRBV6-5 | . | TRBJ2-7
CASSYYGGVNYGYTF | TGTGCCAGCAGTTACTACGGGGGAGTTAACTATGGCTACACCTTC | 15 | . | TRBV6-5 | . | TRBJ1-2
CASSSGNAGSSYEQYF | TGTGCCAGCAGTAGCGGTAACGCCGGGAGCTCCTACGAGCAGTACTTC | 16 | . | TRBV6-6 | . | TRBJ2-7
CASSPSGGQGYNEQFF | TGCGCCAGCAGCCCCTCCGGGGGACAGGGTTACAATGAGCAGTTCTTC | 16 | . | TRBV5-1 | TRBD1 | TRBJ2-1
CASSVGPSGGTYEQYF | TGTGCCAGCAGCGTTGGTCCTAGCGGGGGGACCTACGAGCAGTACTTC | 16 | . | TRBV9 | TRBD2 | TRBJ2-7
CASSFPRQPQHF | TGTGCCAGCAGTTTCCCCCGGCAGCCCCAGCATTTT | 12 | . | TRBV28 | . | TRBJ1-5
CASSLSPNVRETQYF | TGCGCCAGCAGCTTATCGCCTAACGTCCGGGAGACCCAGTACTTC | 15 | . | TRBV5-1 | . | TRBJ2-5
CASSLAPAGATEAFF | TGTGCCAGCAGCTTGGCCCCCGCAGGGGCAACTGAAGCTTTCTTT | 15 | . | TRBV5-4 | . | TRBJ1-1
CASSLGGGATNTGELFF | TGTGCCAGCAGCTTAGGGGGAGGGGCCACGAACACCGGGGAGCTGTTTTTT | 17 | . | TRBV7-8 | TRBD2 | TRBJ2-2
CASGREMTGELFF | TGTGCCAGCGGCAGGGAAATGACCGGGGAGCTGTTTTTT | 13 | . | TRBV6-5 | . | TRBJ2-2
CASSWEMEKLFF | TGTGCCAGCAGCTGGGAGATGGAAAAACTGTTTTTT | 12 | . | TRBV7-9 | . | TRBJ1-4
CASSIPWAPGYTF | TGCGCCAGCAGCATTCCCTGGGCCCCCGGCTACACCTTC | 13 | . | TRBV5-1 | . | TRBJ1-2
CASSSQAASGNTIYF | TGTGCCAGCAGTTCACAGGCGGCCTCTGGAAACACCATATATTTT | 15 | . | TRBV11-2 | . | TRBJ1-3
CASSLGYSAGNTGELFF | TGCGCCAGCAGCTTGGGCTATTCGGCAGGAAACACCGGGGAGCTGTTTTTT | 17 | . | TRBV5-1 | . | TRBJ2-2
CASSSLAGGRIGNTIYF | TGTGCCAGCAGCTCCCTTGCGGGGGGTCGAATTGGAAACACCATATATTTT | 17 | . | TRBV13 | . | TRBJ1-3
CASSSGLAGEGADTQYF | TGCGCCAGCAGCTCGGGACTAGCGGGGGAGGGGGCAGATACGCAGTATTTT | 17 | . | TRBV5-1 | TRBD2 | TRBJ2-3
CASSLRGHGNTIYF | TGTGCCAGCAGCTTAAGGGGACATGGAAACACCATATATTTT | 14 | . | TRBV5-6 | . | TRBJ1-3
CARVIRGETEAFF | TGTGCCAGAGTGATCCGGGGAGAAACTGAAGCTTTCTTT | 13 | few | TRBV2 | . | TRBJ1-1
CASSFRGTGTSGGADTQYF | TGTGCCAGCAGCTTCCGAGGGACCGGGACTAGCGGGGGGGCAGATACGCAGTATTTT | 19 | . | TRBV9 | TRBD2 | TRBJ2-3
CASSTPGTGFEKLFF | TGTGCCAGCAGTACCCCCGGGACAGGGTTTGAAAAACTGTTTTTT | 15 | once | TRBV28 | TRBD1 | TRBJ1-4
CASSFAGNTGELFF | TGTGCCAGCAGCTTTGCCGGGAACACCGGGGAGCTGTTTTTT | 14 | few | TRBV5-4 | . | TRBJ2-2
CASSPGDSETQYF | TGTGCCAGCAGCCCCGGGGATTCAGAGACCCAGTACTTC | 13 | . | TRBV5-6 | . | TRBJ2-5
CASSEPPQGYGYTF | TGTGCCAGCAGCGAACCACCCCAGGGGTATGGCTACACCTTC | 14 | . | TRBV5-8 | . | TRBJ1-2
CASSLDRGAFF | TGTGCCAGCAGTCTCGACAGGGGAGCTTTCTTT | 11 | . | TRBV12-3/TRBV12-4 | TRBD1 | TRBJ1-1
CSVPGTGLSYGYTF | TGCAGCGTTCCGGGGACAGGATTATCGTATGGCTACACCTTC | 14 | . | TRBV29-1 | TRBD1 | TRBJ1-2
CASSESAGGNSPLHF | TGCGCCAGCAGTGAGTCGGCAGGGGGCAACTCACCCCTCCACTTT | 15 | . | TRBV10-2 | TRBD1 | TRBJ1-6
CASSPLRDRGYGYTF | TGTGCCAGCAGCCCGCTACGGGACAGGGGATATGGCTACACCTTC | 15 | . | TRBV5-6 | TRBD1 | TRBJ1-2
CASSGVANEKLFF | TGTGCCAGCAGTGGAGTGGCTAATGAAAAACTGTTTTTT | 13 | few | TRBV2 | . | TRBJ1-4
CASSVEGPGTQYF | TGTGCCAGCAGCGTAGAGGGGCCCGGGACCCAGTACTTC | 13 | . | TRBV9 | . | TRBJ2-5
CASGLNINYGYTF | TGTGCTAGTGGTTTGAACATTAACTATGGCTACACCTTC | 13 | once | TRBV12-5 | . | TRBJ1-2
CASSELKGAYNEQFF | TGTGCCAGCAGTGAACTTAAGGGGGCCTACAATGAGCAGTTCTTC | 15 | . | TRBV25-1 | . | TRBJ2-1
CASSHPGRVEGYTF | TGCGCCAGCAGTCACCCGGGCAGGGTTGAAGGCTACACCTTC | 14 | many | TRBV5-1 | . | TRBJ1-2
CASSETSGGGTGSYNEQFF | TGTGCCAGCAGTGAAACTAGCGGGGGGGGGACCGGCTCCTACAATGAGCAGTTCTTC | 19 | . | TRBV6-1 | TRBD2 | TRBJ2-1
CSVVRQGASDTQYF | TGCAGCGTCGTGAGGCAGGGGGCTTCAGATACGCAGTATTTT | 14 | . | TRBV29-1 | TRBD1 | TRBJ2-3
CATQPGQGSPTGELFF | TGCGCCACCCAACCAGGACAGGGGTCCCCGACCGGGGAGCTGTTTTTT | 16 | once | TRBV5-1 | TRBD1 | TRBJ2-2
CASSYFPAGEQFF | TGTGCCAGCAGTTACTTCCCCGCCGGTGAGCAGTTCTTC | 13 | . | TRBV6-2/TRBV6-3 | . | TRBJ2-1
CASGSRGHYGYTF | TGTGCCAGCGGGAGCAGGGGGCACTATGGCTACACCTTC | 13 | few | TRBV7-9 | TRBD1 | TRBJ1-2
CAWSVLSVVAFF | TGTGCCTGGAGTGTCCTCTCAGTTGTGGCTTTCTTT | 12 | few | TRBV30 | . | TRBJ1-1
CASSPTSGEAGELFF | TGTGCCAGCAGCCCGACTAGCGGGGAGGCCGGGGAGCTGTTTTTT | 15 | once | TRBV6-2/TRBV6-3 | TRBD2 | TRBJ2-2
CASSRQVQVGETQYF | TGTGCCAGCAGCCGCCAAGTGCAGGTAGGAGAGACCCAGTACTTC | 15 | few | TRBV3-1/TRBV3-2 | . | TRBJ2-5
CASSPQGAGETQYF | TGTGCCAGCAGCCCTCAGGGGGCGGGGGAGACCCAGTACTTC | 14 | . | TRBV7-9 | TRBD1 | TRBJ2-5